The 4 T cell receptor beta chains below all came from one sample that was sequenced in a study of post-analysis software for immune sequencing data. Unique molecular identifiers featured in each of the TCR beta cDNA libraries. TCRdb passed the PCR reads through MiXCR, listing each CDR3 protein once. The table shows under 200,000 distinct CDR3 sequences, with about 34% occurring only once. Sequenced material: blood, taken after autologous hematopoietic stem cell transplantation. These receptors all come from a girl aged 10-17 years with multiple sclerosis.

This clonotype has just one count. The chain combines TRBV28 with TRBJ1-2; TRBD1 matches at 8 bases. The CDR3 spans 11 residues. After removal of 11 bases from V and 8 bases from J, the junction contained 7 bases not matched to a gene. In germline, CDR1 is MDHEN, CDR2 SYDVKM. This chain's CDR3 is CALSRGRGYTF. The CDR3 region has the DNA TGTGCCCTCTCCAGGGGGCGGGGCTACACCTTC.

This clonotype was detected a few times. The V call is TRBV28, the J call TRBJ2-5, with a possible D match to TRBD2 (6 bases). Deletions cut 5 bases from V and 3 bases from J, with 16 bases between. In germline, CDR1 is MDHEN, CDR2 SYDVKM. CDR3 length: 15 amino acids. The CDR3 reads CASSPRGLAEETQYF. The CDR3 DNA is TGTGCCAGCAGTCCGAGGGGACTGGCCGAAGAGACCCAGTACTTC.

In this sample, this clonotype turned up once. V and J are TRBV3-1 and TRBJ2-4; unclear D gene. The DNA matches TRBJ2-7 better at its end, which makes the J call doubtful. Germline CDR1 and CDR2: LGHDT and YNNKEL (reference sequence). This CDR3 comprises 13 residues. CDR3 protein: CASSQGLATEQYF. The CDR3 region has the DNA TGTGCCAGCAGCCAAGGCTTAGCAACCGAGCAGTACTTC.

Only a few counts were recorded for this clonotype. The chain employs TRBV27 and TRBJ2-3, with D possibly being TRBD1 (5 bases). V lost 4 bases and J lost 0, with 11 bases in between. The CDR3 is made up of 15 amino acids. Germline-derived CDR1 and CDR2 are MNHEY and SMNVEV (reference sequence). This chain's CDR3 is CASSSLGHSTDTQYF. CDR3 in DNA: TGTGCCAGCAGTTCTCTCGGACATAGCACAGATACGCAGTATTTT.